This TCR beta chain was sequenced during a study of sequential checkpoint blockade in melanoma. Study-wide context: Both treatment sequences were followed by maintenance nivolumab.

Assay used: immunoSEQ multiplex PCR; TCRdb lists only in-frame clones, some missing. The table lists some 30,000 clones, 75% to 90% of them singletons. Treatment noted: randomized to nivolumab then ipilimumab (arm A) or the reverse (arm B). No patient had prior DNA-damaging chemotherapy. Sorted cells were live CD3+CD8+, lacking CD19 and CD56, from PBMCs. The CDR3 runs 16 residues. CDR1 and CDR2 (germline): LNHDA, SQIVND (reference sequence). J lost 0 bases, V lost 5 bases, and 6 bases had no gene match. The TCR comes from a human donor with melanoma. The genes are TRBV19 and TRBJ2-1; 8 positions match TRBD2. The sample was CD8+ T cells sorted from blood (inferred from file names), taken from a patient given nivolumab and ipilimumab in sequence. The CDR3, as DNA: TGTGCCAGTAGTCCTACTAGCGGCGACTCCTACAATGAGCAGTTCTTC. Protein: CASSPTSGDSYNEQFF.